The next 23 T cell receptor beta chains were all read from a single sample in a study of radiotherapy plus CTLA-4 blockade in lung cancer. Sequencing used immunoSEQ multiplex PCR; TCRdb keeps in-frame clones, though not all of them. The sample carries 100,000 to 150,000 clones, 75% to 80% recorded once. Specimen: peripheral blood, collected from a patient treated with radiotherapy plus ipilimumab. All receptors come from a human donor with non-small cell lung cancer who had a partial response to radiotherapy plus ipilimumab.

The J gene is TRBJ2-1, the V gene TRBV4-1, with TRBD2 matching over 14 bases. This CDR3 comprises 16 residues. Germline V CDR1 and CDR2: MGHRA, YSYEKL. After removal of 1 base from V and 7 bases from J, the junction contained 3 bases not matched to a gene. The CDR3 reads CASSQVRTSGRNEQFF. The CDR3 DNA sequence: TGCGCCAGCAGCCAAGTTCGGACTAGCGGGAGGAATGAGCAGTTCTTC.

This clone was recorded only once. The V gene is TRBV10-3, the J gene TRBJ2-2, with TRBD2 as a possible D gene (6 bases). From germline, CDR1 is ENHRY and CDR2 SYGVKD. Trimming took off 10 bases at V and 3 bases at J, with 15 bases between the two ends. The CDR3 runs 14 residues. In DNA, the CDR3 is TGTGCCAGCCACGGAGGAGGGGACACCGGGGAGCTGTTTTTT. This gives the protein CASHGGGDTGELFF.

The rearrangement uses TRBV7-2 and TRBJ1-5; the D gene is possibly TRBD1 (6 bases). Germline V lookup: CDR1 SGHTA, CDR2 FQGNSA. The CDR3 length is 14 residues. V was trimmed by 0 bases and J by 6 bases, leaving 9 bases between them. The CDR3 sequence is CASSLAGGGQPQHF. In nucleotides, the CDR3 is TGTGCCAGCAGCTTAGCTGGGGGCGGTCAGCCCCAGCATTTT.

The chain employs TRBV9 and TRBJ1-2; 8 bases align to TRBD1. This CDR3 has 16 residues. From germline, CDR1 is SGDLS and CDR2 YYNGEE. After removal of 4 bases from V and 4 bases from J, the junction contained 12 bases not matched to a gene. The DNA of the CDR3 is TGTGCCAGCAGCCCCCCCAGGGGGCGCGGGGGCTATGGCTACACCTTC. It codes for CASSPPRGRGGYGYTF.

This clone appeared a single time. The chain combines TRBV6-6 with TRBJ1-6, with 10 bases identical to TRBD1. J was trimmed by 10 bases and V by 2 bases; bases with no gene match: 5. From germline, CDR1 is MNHNY and CDR2 SVGAGI (reference sequence). The CDR3 sequence is 15 residues long. The CDR3 DNA sequence: TGTGCCAGCAGTTACACAGGGACAGGGGAATCACCCCTCCACTTT. Translation gives CASSYTGTGESPLHF.

This clone was recorded once. This CDR3 reads CASSYTSGSDYGYTF. For the CDR3, the DNA is TGTGCCAGCAGTTACACGAGCGGGTCTGACTATGGCTACACCTTC. The chain has TRBV6-5 and TRBJ1-2; D is undetermined. This CDR3 has 15 residues. The germline V gene encodes CDR1 MNHEY and CDR2 SVGAGI. Deletions cut 2 bases from V and 3 bases from J, with 13 bases between.

V usage is TRBV7-2 and J usage is TRBJ1-1; D is perhaps TRBD1 (5 bases). The V gene's germline CDR1 is SGHTA and CDR2 FQGNSA. Trimming left V 8 bases short and J 2 bases short, with 9 bases between. The CDR3 covers 12 residues. The CDR3 DNA reads as TGTGCCAGCGGCGGGGCTAACACTGAAGCTTTCTTT. Its translation is CASGGANTEAFF.

This clone appeared a few times. The chain links TRBV7-9 to TRBJ1-4; a possible D gene is TRBD1 (6 bases). The V gene lost 4 bases and the J gene lost 0 bases, with 12 bases spanning the gap. The CDR3 length is 16 residues. Germline V gene data show CDR1 as SEHNR and CDR2 as FQNEAQ (reference sequence). CDR3: CASSWDNRATNEKLFF. CDR3 nucleotides: TGTGCCAGCAGCTGGGACAACCGGGCAACTAATGAAAAACTGTTTTTT.

The V gene is TRBV10-1, the J gene TRBJ1-3; D not resolved. Trimming took 4 bases from V and 0 from J, leaving 16 bases between them. Per the germline V gene, CDR1 is WNHNN and CDR2 is SYGVQD (reference sequence). The CDR3 has 17 residues. The CDR3 loop is CASSGPWGDYSGNTIYF. In DNA, the CDR3 is TGCGCCAGCAGTGGACCTTGGGGTGACTACTCTGGAAACACCATATATTTT.

This clone appeared once. The gene calls are TRBV9 and TRBJ1-5, with TRBD1 as a possible D gene (5 bases). Trimming pared 3 bases from V and 2 bases from J, leaving 15 bases between. Germline V gene data show CDR1 as SGDLS and CDR2 as YYNGEE. The CDR3 is made up of 16 amino acids. CDR3: CASSADGGSGNQPQHF. CDR3 in DNA: TGTGCCAGCAGCGCGGACGGGGGGTCGGGCAATCAGCCCCAGCATTTT.

J is TRBJ2-1 and V is TRBV19, with 11 bases identical to TRBD2. CDR1 is LNHDA and CDR2 is SQIVND in the germline V gene (reference sequence). This CDR3 comprises 18 residues. The junction had 7 bases not matched to a gene; V was cut back by 2 bases and J by 1 base. The CDR3 sequence: CASSINLAGGLSYNEQFF. For the CDR3, the DNA is TGTGCCAGTAGTATAAACCTAGCGGGAGGCCTATCCTACAATGAGCAGTTCTTC.

The CDR3 region has the DNA TGTGCCAGCAGCGCGCGCGGGACAGGGGACGAGCAGTACTTC. It is translated as CASSARGTGDEQYF. V and J are TRBV11-2 and TRBJ2-7; 10 nucleotides align to TRBD1. The CDR3 contains 14 residues. Germline CDR1 reads SGHAT; CDR2 reads FQNNGV. J lost 5 bases, V lost 5 bases, and 6 bases had no gene match.

This chain uses TRBV6-6 with TRBJ2-7, with TRBD1 matching 9 bases. The germline gives CDR1 MNHNY, CDR2 SVGAGI (reference sequence). There are 14 residues in the CDR3. The trim removed 4 bases at V and 4 bases at J, leaving 5 bases unmatched. The CDR3 DNA reads TGTGCCAGCAGTTTGGGGGGACAGGGTTACGAGCAGTACGTC. It specifies CASSLGGQGYEQYV.

The chain employs TRBV4-3 and TRBJ1-2; TRBD1 agrees at 8 bases. CDR3 size: 14 residues. The V gene's germline CDR1 is LGHNA and CDR2 YSLEER. Trimming removed 0 bases from V and 14 bases from J; junction bases left unmatched: 11. The CDR3 nucleotides read TGCGCCAGCAGCCAAGAAGGGCAGGGGGCGATCTTAACCTTC. Protein: CASSQEGQGAILTF.

The chain joins TRBV6-6 to TRBJ2-2; the D is unclear. Germline V lookup: CDR1 MNHNY, CDR2 SVGAGI (reference sequence). The CDR3 is 14 amino acids. Trimming took off 2 bases at V and 4 bases at J, with 8 bases between the two ends. CDR3 residues: CASSYRSSTGELFF. As DNA, the CDR3 is TGTGCCAGCAGTTACAGGAGTTCCACCGGGGAGCTGTTTTTT.

This sequence joins TRBV2 and TRBJ2-7; 9 nucleotides line up with TRBD2. Trimming took 6 bases from V and 6 from J; bases not matched to a gene: 9. The CDR3 length is 14 residues. Germline V gives CDR1 SNHLY, CDR2 FYNNEI. CDR3 residues: CASRRWTSDGEQYF. CDR3 sequence (DNA): TGTGCCAGCAGACGCTGGACTAGCGATGGCGAGCAGTACTTC.

The J gene is TRBJ1-5, the V gene TRBV28; TRBD1 matches at 7 bases. V shed 8 bases and J 5 bases; nucleotides not matched to a gene: 12. The CDR3 is 15 amino acids. Germline V lookup: CDR1 MDHEN, CDR2 SYDVKM. The CDR3 loop reads CASRVEGAVYQPQHF. CDR3 DNA: TGTGCCAGCCGAGTGGAGGGGGCGGTATATCAGCCCCAGCATTTT. Combining the CDR3 with reference TRBV28 and TRBJ1-5 gives the whole variable domain DVKVTQSSRYLVKRTGEKVFLECVQDMDHENMFWYRQDPGLGLRLIYFSYDVKMKEKGDIPEGYSVSREKKERFSLILESASTNQTSMYLCASRVEGAVYQPQHFGDGTRLSIL.

V usage is TRBV18 and J usage is TRBJ1-5, with D maybe TRBD1 (6 bases). Germline lookup yields CDR1 KGHSH and CDR2 LQKENI. The CDR3 consists of 15 residues. V lost 4 bases, J lost 0 bases, and 10 bases lay in between. CDR3 coding DNA: TGTGCCAGCTCACTACAGGGCGCTAGCAATCAGCCCCAGCATTTT. It yields the protein CASSLQGASNQPQHF.

This chain joins TRBV11-3 and TRBJ2-7; tentative D call: TRBD1 (6 bases). Between the trimmed V and J ends, which lost 5 bases and 0 bases, there was a span of 11 bases. Looked up from germline, CDR1 is SGHNT and CDR2 is YENEEA. The CDR3 contains 14 residues. The CDR3 nucleotides read TGTGCCAGCAGCAGAGGACAGAGCTCCTACGAGCAGTACTTC. Translating it yields CASSRGQSSYEQYF.

The rearrangement links TRBV27 to TRBJ2-1; no clear D. This CDR3 contains 18 residues. V lost 6 bases, J lost 0 bases, and 21 bases lay in between. Germline V CDR1 and CDR2: MNHEY, SMNVEV (reference sequence). The CDR3 DNA sequence: TGTGCCAGCAGGATAGGCTCGTATCCAGGTGCCTCCTACAATGAGCAGTTCTTC. It is translated as CASRIGSYPGASYNEQFF.

This rearrangement joins TRBV29-1 to TRBJ2-1; 12 bases match TRBD2. The J segment lost 0 bases and the V segment lost 4 bases, leaving 16 bases of the junction unmatched. CDR3 length: 20 residues. Germline V CDR1 and CDR2: SQVTM, ANQGSEA. For the CDR3, the DNA is TGCAGCGTTGTGACTAGCGGGAGTGGCCCAATGGTTGGCTCCTACAATGAGCAGTTCTTC. It encodes CSVVTSGSGPMVGSYNEQFF.

The J gene is TRBJ2-1, the V gene TRBV18; 7 bases line up with TRBD2. The CDR3 runs 17 residues. CDR1 and CDR2 from the germline V gene are KGHSH and LQKENI. V dropped 4 bases and J dropped 0; count of bases not matched to a gene: 9. CDR3 region: CASSLAREINSYNEQFF. In DNA, the CDR3 is TGTGCCAGCTCACTGGCGCGGGAGATCAACTCCTACAATGAGCAGTTCTTC.

This clone was seen a handful of times. The CDR3 reads CASSWGGKAGSYEQYF. The CDR3 region has the DNA TGTGCCAGCAGCTGGGGGGGGAAGGCTGGCTCCTACGAGCAGTACTTC. This chain uses TRBV5-4 with TRBJ2-7, with 7 nucleotides matching TRBD2. The CDR3 runs to 16 residues. V trimming: 3 bases; J trimming: 0 bases; junction bases outside the gene matches: 9. Germline V lookup: CDR1 SGHNT, CDR2 YYREEE (reference sequence).